This T cell receptor (beta chain) appears in the sequencing data of a study of regulatory T cells in long-lasting Graves disease. Across the whole study: It was over 5 years of antithyroid drugs, with positive TSH receptor antibodies, that meant persistent Graves' disease.

The V segment lost 4 bases and the J segment 3 bases; nucleotides outside the gene matches: 2. Germline V gene lookup returns CDR1 SNHLY and CDR2 FYNNEI. There are 15 residues in the CDR3. The time point denotes: persistent/refractory GD, antithyroid drugs over 5 years with positive TRAb. PBMCs provided the RNA from which the TCR library was made. The patient group derived from an endocrinology department in Xi'an, China. Sequencing libraries for TCR beta were prepared with iRepertoire HTBI primers and Arm-PCR of CDR3 regions. In the original analysis: Overall, samples carried approximately 60 TRBV and 14 TRBJ segments. One entry per CDR3 protein results from TCRdb running MiXCR on the multiplex PCR reads. What appears here as the V and J calls and clone size reflects TCRdb's work, not the paper's. The data contain approximately 500,000 distinct CDR3 sequences, about a fifth of them seen just once; the ten biggest clones take up more than 6%.

The chain uses TRBV2 and TRBJ2-1; 11 nucleotides align to TRBD2. Specimen: peripheral blood mononuclear cells (PBMCs), collected when the disease was refractory, from a patient treated with antithyroid drugs. The receptor's source is a female donor with Graves disease. The DNA of the CDR3 is TGTGCCAGCAGTGGACTAGCGGGGTTCTACAATGAGCAGTTCTTC. Protein product: CASSGLAGFYNEQFF.